A single sample is the source of the 2 T cell receptor beta chains below, sequenced in a study of Ad26.COV2.S vaccination and SARS-CoV-2 variants. Only in-frame clones appear in the TCRdb table, and some are missing; sequencing was by immunoSEQ multiplex PCR. The sample has more than 400,000 clones; 90% are singletons. Treatment noted: 19 received Ad26.COV2.S at low or high dose, single or two shots; roughly five received placebo; per-sample allocation not given. The investigators took samples on day 63 after the first vaccine or placebo injection. Material: peripheral blood, obtained in a trial of Ad26.COV2.S vaccine versus placebo. The receptors were sampled from a person aged 18 to 59 who received the Ad26.COV2.S COVID-19 vaccine or a placebo.

The chain couples TRBV5-4 to TRBJ2-2; 12 nucleotides align to TRBD2. The CDR3 runs 16 residues. CDR1 is SGHNT, CDR2 YYREEE, per germline (reference sequence). The V and J ends lost 4 bases and 4 bases, in that order; junction bases with no gene match: 5. DNA for the CDR3: TGTGCCAGCAGCCCTGGACTAGCGGGAAGCACCGGGGAGCTGTTTTTT. Protein sequence: CASSPGLAGSTGELFF.

Regarding this clone: Additional DNA sequences in this sample encode the identical CDR3. This chain joins TRBV27 and TRBJ2-5, with D hard to call. CDR3 length: 12 residues. Trimming shortened V by 3 bases and J by 5 bases, and 7 bases separated the two germline ends. The germline V gene encodes CDR1 MNHEY and CDR2 SMNVEV (reference sequence). This CDR3 is CASSFSGETQYF. CDR3 in DNA: TGTGCCAGCAGTTTTAGTGGGGAGACCCAGTACTTC.